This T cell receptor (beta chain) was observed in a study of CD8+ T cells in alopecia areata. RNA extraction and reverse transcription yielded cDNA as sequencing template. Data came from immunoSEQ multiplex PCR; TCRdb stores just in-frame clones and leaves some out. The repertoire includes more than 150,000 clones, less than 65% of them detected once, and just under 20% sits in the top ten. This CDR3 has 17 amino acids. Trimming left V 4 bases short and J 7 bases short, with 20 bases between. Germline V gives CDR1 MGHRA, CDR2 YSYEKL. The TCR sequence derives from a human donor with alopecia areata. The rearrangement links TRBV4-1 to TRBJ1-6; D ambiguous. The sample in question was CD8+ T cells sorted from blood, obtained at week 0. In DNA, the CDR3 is TGCGCCAGCAGCCTCGTGGCGGGTGGCCGAGGAAATTCACCCCTCCACTTT. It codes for CASSLVAGGRGNSPLHF.